This TCR beta chain was identified during a study of neurological immune-mediated disorders. CDR1 and CDR2 (germline): LNHDA, SQIVND (reference sequence). This CDR3 is built from 15 residues. Trimming shortened V by 1 base and J by 5 bases, and 12 bases separated the two germline ends. With 10-nucleotide random UMIs, 5'RACE was used to make the cDNA. TCRdb passed the 5' RACE reads through MiXCR, listing each CDR3 protein once. The sample records 90,000 to 150,000 distinct CDR3 sequences, more than 2.5% being singletons. The sequence was collected from a woman under 40 with multiple sclerosis. The sequenced sample consisted of PBMCs. V usage is TRBV19 and J usage is TRBJ1-5; a weak D match, TRBD1 (6 bases). CDR3 sequence reads: CASSIVTGSYQPQHF. In DNA, the CDR3 is TGTGCCAGTAGTATAGTAACAGGGAGTTATCAGCCCCAGCATTTT.